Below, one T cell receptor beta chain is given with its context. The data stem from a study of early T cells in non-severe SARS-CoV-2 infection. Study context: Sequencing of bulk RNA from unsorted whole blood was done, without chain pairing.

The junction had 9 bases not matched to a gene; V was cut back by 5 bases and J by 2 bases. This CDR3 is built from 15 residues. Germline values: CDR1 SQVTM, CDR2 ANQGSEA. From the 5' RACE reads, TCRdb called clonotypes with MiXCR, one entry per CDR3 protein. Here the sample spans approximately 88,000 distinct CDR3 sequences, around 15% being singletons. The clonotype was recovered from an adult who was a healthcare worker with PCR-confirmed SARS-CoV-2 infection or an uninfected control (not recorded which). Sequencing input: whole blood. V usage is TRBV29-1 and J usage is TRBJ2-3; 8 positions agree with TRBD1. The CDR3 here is CSVNPGQGPTDTQYF. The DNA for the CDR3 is TGCAGCGTTAATCCTGGACAGGGCCCCACAGATACGCAGTATTTT.